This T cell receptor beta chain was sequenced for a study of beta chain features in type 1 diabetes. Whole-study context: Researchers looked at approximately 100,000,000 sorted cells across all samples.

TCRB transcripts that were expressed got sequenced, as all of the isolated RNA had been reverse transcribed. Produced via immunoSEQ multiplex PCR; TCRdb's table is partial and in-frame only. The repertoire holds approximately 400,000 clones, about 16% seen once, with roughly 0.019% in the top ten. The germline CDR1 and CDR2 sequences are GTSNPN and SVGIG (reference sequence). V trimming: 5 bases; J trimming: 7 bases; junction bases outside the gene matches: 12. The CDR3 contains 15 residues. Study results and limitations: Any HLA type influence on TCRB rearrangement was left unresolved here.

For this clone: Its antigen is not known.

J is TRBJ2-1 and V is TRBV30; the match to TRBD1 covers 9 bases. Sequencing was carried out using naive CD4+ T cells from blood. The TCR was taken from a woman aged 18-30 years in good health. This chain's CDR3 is CAWQNRGLGGNEQFF. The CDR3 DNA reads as TGTGCCTGGCAAAACAGGGGGCTTGGAGGGAATGAGCAGTTCTTC.